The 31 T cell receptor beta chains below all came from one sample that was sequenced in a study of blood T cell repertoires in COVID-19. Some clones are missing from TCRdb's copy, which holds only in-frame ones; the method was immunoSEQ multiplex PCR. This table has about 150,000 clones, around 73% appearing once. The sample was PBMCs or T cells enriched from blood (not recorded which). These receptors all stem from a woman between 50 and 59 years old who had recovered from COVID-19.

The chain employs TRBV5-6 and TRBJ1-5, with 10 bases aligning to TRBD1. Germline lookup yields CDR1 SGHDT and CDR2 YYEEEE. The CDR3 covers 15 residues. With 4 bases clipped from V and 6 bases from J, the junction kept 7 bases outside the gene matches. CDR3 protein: CASSKDRGLSQPQHF. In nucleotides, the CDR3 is TGTGCCAGCAGCAAGGACAGGGGGTTAAGTCAGCCCCAGCATTTT.

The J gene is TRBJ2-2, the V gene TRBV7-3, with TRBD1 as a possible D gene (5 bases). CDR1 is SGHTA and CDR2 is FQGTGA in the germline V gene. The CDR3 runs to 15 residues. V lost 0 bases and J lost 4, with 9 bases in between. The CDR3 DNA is TGTGCCAGCAGCTTAACCCAGGGAAGCACCGGGGAGCTGTTTTTT. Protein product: CASSLTQGSTGELFF. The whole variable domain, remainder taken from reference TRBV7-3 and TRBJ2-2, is GAGVSQTPSNKVTEKGKYVELRCDPISGHTALYWYRQSLGQGPEFLIYFQGTGAADDSGLPNDRFFAVRPEGSVSTLKIQRTERGDSAVYLCASSLTQGSTGELFFGEGSRLTVL.

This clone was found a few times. In DNA form, the CDR3 reads TGTGCCAGCACCCCAATCGGGACAGGAAACTATGGCTACACCTTC. Translating gives CASTPIGTGNYGYTF. The rearrangement uses TRBV28 and TRBJ1-2; 8 nucleotides match TRBD1. Germline lookup yields CDR1 MDHEN and CDR2 SYDVKM. The length of the CDR3 is 15 residues. Trimming took 7 bases from V and 2 from J; bases not matched to a gene: 9.

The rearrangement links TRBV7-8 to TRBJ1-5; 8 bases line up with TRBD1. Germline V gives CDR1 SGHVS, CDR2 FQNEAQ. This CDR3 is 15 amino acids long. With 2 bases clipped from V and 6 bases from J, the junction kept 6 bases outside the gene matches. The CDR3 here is CASSLRPDRAQPQHF. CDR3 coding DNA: TGTGCCAGCAGCTTACGCCCGGACAGGGCTCAGCCCCAGCATTTT.

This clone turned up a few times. The CDR3 region is CASSPHLGQGGEETQYF. DNA for the CDR3: TGTGCCAGCAGCCCCCATTTGGGACAGGGAGGGGAAGAGACCCAGTACTTC. The chain combines TRBV5-4 with TRBJ2-5; 9 bases line up with TRBD1. The V and J ends lost 4 bases and 3 bases, in that order; junction bases with no gene match: 13. This CDR3 is 17 amino acids long. Germline assignment: CDR1 SGHNT and CDR2 YYREEE (reference sequence). Looking up the rest from reference TRBV5-4 and TRBJ2-5 gives the full variable domain: ETGVTQSPTHLIKTRGQQVTLRCSSQSGHNTVSWYQQALGQGPQFIFQYYREEENGRGNFPPRFSGLQFPNYSSELNVNALELDDSALYLCASSPHLGQGGEETQYFGPGTRLLVL.

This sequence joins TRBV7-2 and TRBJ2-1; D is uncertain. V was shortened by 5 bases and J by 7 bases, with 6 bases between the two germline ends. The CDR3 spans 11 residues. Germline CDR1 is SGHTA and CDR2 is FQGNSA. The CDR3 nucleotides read TGTGCCAGCAGCCCTTATAATGAGCAGTTCTTC. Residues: CASSPYNEQFF. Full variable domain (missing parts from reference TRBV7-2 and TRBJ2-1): GAGVSQSPSNKVTEKGKDVELRCDPISGHTALYWYRQSLGQGLEFLIYFQGNSAPDKSGLPSDRFSAERTGGSVSTLTIQRTQQEDSAVYLCASSPYNEQFFGPGTRLTVL.

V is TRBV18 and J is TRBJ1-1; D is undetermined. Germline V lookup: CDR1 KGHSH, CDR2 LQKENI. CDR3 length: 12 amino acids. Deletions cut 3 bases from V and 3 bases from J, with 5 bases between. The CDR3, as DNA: TGTGCCAGCTCACCGGAGCACACTGAAGCTTTCTTT. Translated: CASSPEHTEAFF.

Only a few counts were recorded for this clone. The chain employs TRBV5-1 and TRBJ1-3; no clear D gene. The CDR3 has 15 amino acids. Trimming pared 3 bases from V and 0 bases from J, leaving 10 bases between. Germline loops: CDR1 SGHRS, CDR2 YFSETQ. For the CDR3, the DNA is TGCGCCAGCAGCTCGATGCCTAGCTCTGGAAACACCATATATTTT. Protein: CASSSMPSSGNTIYF.

The DNA of the CDR3 is TGTGCCAGTAGCCACAGGGGCGGTAGCAATCAGCCCCAGCATTTT. Translation: CASSHRGGSNQPQHF. The chain is built from TRBV19 and TRBJ1-5; 7 positions match TRBD1. The V gene's germline CDR1 is LNHDA and CDR2 SQIVND (reference sequence). The CDR3 totals 15 residues. With V trimmed by 6 bases and J by 0 bases, 5 bases remained unmatched.

The CDR3 nucleotides are TGTGCCAGCAGCTTCAGCGGGGGGTGGGTGGATGAAAAACTGTTTTTT. Translation gives CASSFSGGWVDEKLFF. The genes are TRBV28 and TRBJ1-4; tentative D call: TRBD1 (5 bases). Germline V gene data show CDR1 as MDHEN and CDR2 as SYDVKM. The CDR3 covers 16 residues. V lost 6 bases to trimming and J lost 6 bases, with 20 bases between them.

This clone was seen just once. The CDR3 spells CASSTPERGTEAFF. DNA for the CDR3: TGTGCCAGCAGTACCCCCGAGCGGGGCACTGAAGCTTTCTTT. V and J are TRBV6-6 and TRBJ1-1; no clear D gene. The CDR3 is 14 residues long. CDR1 MNHNY and CDR2 SVGAGI come from the germline V gene (reference sequence). The V and J ends lost 5 bases and 4 bases respectively, with 14 bases between them.

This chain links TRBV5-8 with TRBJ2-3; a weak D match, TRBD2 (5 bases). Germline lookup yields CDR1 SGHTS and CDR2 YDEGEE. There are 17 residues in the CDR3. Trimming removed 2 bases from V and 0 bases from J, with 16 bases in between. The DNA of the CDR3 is TGTGCCAGCAGCTTTCGGACTTTGAACCCTAGCACAGATACGCAGTATTTT. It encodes CASSFRTLNPSTDTQYF. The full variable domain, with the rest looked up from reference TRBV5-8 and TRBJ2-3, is EAGVTQSPTHLIKTRGQQATLRCSPISGHTSVYWYQQALGLGLQFLLWYDEGEERNRGNFPPRFSGRQFPNYSSELNVNALELEDSALYLCASSFRTLNPSTDTQYFGPGTRLTVL.

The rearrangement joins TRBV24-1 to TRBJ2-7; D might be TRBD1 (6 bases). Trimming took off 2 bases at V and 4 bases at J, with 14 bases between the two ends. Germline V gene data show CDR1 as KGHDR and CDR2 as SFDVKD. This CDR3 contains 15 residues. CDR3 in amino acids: CATSDSGQQDYEQYF. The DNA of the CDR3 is TGTGCCACCAGTGATTCCGGACAGCAAGATTACGAGCAGTACTTC.

This CDR3 reads CASRRSSPETQYF. CDR3 in DNA: TGCGCCAGCAGACGTTCTAGCCCAGAGACCCAGTACTTC. The chain carries TRBV10-2 and TRBJ2-5; possible D gene TRBD2, 5 bases. Trimming took 6 bases from V and 4 from J, leaving 12 bases between them. CDR1 and CDR2 from the germline V gene are WSHSY and SAAADI. The CDR3 runs 13 residues.

CDR3 loop: CSVEGQMNTEAFF. In DNA form, the CDR3 reads TGCAGCGTTGAAGGTCAGATGAACACTGAAGCTTTCTTT. The chain has TRBV29-1 and TRBJ1-1; D is unresolved. V lost 1 base to trimming and J lost 0 bases, with 6 bases between them. Germline V gives CDR1 SQVTM, CDR2 ANQGSEA. CDR3 size: 13 residues.

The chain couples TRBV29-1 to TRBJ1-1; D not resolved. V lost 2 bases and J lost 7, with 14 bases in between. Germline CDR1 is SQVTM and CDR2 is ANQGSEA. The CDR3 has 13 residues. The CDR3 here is CSVEPERRYEAFF. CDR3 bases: TGCAGCGTTGAACCAGAAAGAAGATATGAAGCTTTCTTT.

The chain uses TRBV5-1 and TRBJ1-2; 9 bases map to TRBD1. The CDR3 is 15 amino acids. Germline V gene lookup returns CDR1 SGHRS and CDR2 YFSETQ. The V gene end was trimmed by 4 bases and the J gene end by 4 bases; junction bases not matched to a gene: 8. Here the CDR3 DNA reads TGCGCCAGCAGCAGCTCGACAGGGGGGACCTATGGCTACACCTTC. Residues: CASSSSTGGTYGYTF.

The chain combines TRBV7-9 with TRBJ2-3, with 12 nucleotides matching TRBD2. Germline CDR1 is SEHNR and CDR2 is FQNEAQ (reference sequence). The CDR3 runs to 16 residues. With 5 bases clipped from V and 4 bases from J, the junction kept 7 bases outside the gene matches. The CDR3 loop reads CASSASGGGVADTQYF. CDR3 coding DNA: TGTGCCAGCAGCGCTAGCGGGGGGGGAGTTGCAGATACGCAGTATTTT.

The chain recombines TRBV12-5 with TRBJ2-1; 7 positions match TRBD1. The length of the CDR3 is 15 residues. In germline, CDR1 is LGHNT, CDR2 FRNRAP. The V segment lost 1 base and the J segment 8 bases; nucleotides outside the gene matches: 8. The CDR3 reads CASGLGRQGRDEQFF. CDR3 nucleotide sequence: TGTGCTAGTGGTTTGGGAAGACAGGGTCGCGATGAGCAGTTCTTC.

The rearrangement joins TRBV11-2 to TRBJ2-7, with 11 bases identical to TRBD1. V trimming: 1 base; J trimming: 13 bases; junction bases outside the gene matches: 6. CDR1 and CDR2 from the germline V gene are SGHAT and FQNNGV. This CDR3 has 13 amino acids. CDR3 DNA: TGTGCCAGCAGCTTAGGCGTGGGACAGGGGGACTACGTC. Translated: CASSLGVGQGDYV.

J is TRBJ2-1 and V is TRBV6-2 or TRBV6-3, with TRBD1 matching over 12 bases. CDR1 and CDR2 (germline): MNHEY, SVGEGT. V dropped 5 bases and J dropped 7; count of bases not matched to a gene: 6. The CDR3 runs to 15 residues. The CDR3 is CASSTGTGGRNEQFF. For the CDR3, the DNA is TGTGCCAGCAGTACCGGGACAGGGGGCCGGAATGAGCAGTTCTTC.

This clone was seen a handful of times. CDR3 residues: CASSPVTGASYEQYF. In DNA form, the CDR3 reads TGTGCCAGCTCACCCGTGACAGGAGCCTCCTACGAGCAGTACTTC. The V gene is TRBV18, the J gene TRBJ2-7, with a weak D call TRBD1 (6 bases). The V and J ends lost 3 bases and 0 bases respectively, with 12 bases between them. In germline, CDR1 is KGHSH, CDR2 LQKENI. The CDR3 loop spans 15 amino acids.

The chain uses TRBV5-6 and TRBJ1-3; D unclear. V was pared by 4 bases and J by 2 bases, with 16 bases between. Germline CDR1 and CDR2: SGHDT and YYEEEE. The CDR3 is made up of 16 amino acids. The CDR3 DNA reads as TGTGCCAGCAGCCTCTTCTCAAATGCGGCTGGAAACACCATATATTTT. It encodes CASSLFSNAAGNTIYF.

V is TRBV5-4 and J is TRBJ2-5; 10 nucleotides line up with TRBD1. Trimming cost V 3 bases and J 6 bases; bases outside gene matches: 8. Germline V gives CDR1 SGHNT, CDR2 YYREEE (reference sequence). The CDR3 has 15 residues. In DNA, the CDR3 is TGTGCCAGCAGCTACCGGACAGGGGGAGGGCAGACCCAGTACTTC. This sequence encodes CASSYRTGGGQTQYF.

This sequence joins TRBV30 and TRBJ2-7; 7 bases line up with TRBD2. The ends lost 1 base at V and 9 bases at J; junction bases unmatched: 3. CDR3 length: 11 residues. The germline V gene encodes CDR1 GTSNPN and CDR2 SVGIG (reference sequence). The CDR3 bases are TGTGCCTGGAGTGCCGGGACTACGCAGTACTTC. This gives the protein CAWSAGTTQYF.

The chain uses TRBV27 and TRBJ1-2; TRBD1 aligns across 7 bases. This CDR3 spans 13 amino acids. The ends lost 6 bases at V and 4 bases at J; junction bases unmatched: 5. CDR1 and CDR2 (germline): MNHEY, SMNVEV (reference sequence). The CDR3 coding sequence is TGTGCCAGCAGACGGGACAGAATCTATGGCTACACCTTC. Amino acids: CASRRDRIYGYTF.

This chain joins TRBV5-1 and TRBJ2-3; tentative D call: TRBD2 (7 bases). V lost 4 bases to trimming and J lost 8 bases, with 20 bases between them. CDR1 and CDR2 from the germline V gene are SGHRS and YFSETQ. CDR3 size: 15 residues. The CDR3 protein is CASSHEGGHYATQYF. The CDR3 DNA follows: TGCGCCAGCAGCCATGAGGGGGGGCATTATGCTACGCAGTATTTT.

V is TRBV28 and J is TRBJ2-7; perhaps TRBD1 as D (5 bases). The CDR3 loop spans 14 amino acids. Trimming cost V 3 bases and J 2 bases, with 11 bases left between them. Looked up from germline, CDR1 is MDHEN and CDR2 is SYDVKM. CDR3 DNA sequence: TGTGCCAGCAGTTTGGGGCAGGTCCCCTACGAGCAGTACGTC. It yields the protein CASSLGQVPYEQYV.

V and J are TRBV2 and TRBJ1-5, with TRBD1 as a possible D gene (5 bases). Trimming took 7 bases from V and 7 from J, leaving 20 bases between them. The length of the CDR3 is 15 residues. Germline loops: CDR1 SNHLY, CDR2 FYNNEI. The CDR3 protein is CASIKDGGGEQPQHF. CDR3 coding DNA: TGTGCCAGCATCAAGGACGGAGGAGGGGAACAGCCCCAGCATTTT.

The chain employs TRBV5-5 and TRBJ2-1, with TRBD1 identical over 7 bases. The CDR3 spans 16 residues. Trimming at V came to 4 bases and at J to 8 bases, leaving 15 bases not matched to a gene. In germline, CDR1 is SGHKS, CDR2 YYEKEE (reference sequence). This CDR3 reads CASSPNRDSLGYEQFF. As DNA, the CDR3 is TGTGCCAGCAGCCCTAACCGGGACAGTTTGGGCTATGAGCAGTTCTTC.

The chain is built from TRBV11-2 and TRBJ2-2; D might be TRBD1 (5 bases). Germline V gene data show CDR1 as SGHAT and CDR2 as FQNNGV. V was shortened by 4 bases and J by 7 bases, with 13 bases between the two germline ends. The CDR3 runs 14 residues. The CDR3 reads CASSWLGEGGELFF. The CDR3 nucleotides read TGTGCCAGCAGCTGGCTAGGGGAAGGCGGGGAGCTGTTTTTT. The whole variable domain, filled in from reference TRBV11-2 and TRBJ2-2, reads EAGVAQSPRYKIIEKRQSVAFWCNPISGHATLYWYQQILGQGPKLLIQFQNNGVVDDSQLPKDRFSAERLKGVDSTLKIQPAKLEDSAVYLCASSWLGEGGELFFGEGSRLTVL.